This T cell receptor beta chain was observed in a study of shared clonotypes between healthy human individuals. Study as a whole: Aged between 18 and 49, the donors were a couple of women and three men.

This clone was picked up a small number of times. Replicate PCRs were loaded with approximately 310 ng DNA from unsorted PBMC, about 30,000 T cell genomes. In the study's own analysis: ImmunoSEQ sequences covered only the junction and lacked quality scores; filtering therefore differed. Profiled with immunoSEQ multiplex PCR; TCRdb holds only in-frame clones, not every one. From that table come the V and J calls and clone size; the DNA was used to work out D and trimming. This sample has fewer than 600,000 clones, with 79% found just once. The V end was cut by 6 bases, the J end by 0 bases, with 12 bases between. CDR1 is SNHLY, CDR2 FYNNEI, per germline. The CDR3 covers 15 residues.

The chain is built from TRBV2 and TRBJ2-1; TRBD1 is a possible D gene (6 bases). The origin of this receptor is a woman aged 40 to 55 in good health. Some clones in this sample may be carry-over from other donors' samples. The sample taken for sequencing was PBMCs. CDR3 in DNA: TGTGCCAGCAGAGAACAGGGCAGCTCCTACAATGAGCAGTTCTTC. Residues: CASREQGSSYNEQFF.